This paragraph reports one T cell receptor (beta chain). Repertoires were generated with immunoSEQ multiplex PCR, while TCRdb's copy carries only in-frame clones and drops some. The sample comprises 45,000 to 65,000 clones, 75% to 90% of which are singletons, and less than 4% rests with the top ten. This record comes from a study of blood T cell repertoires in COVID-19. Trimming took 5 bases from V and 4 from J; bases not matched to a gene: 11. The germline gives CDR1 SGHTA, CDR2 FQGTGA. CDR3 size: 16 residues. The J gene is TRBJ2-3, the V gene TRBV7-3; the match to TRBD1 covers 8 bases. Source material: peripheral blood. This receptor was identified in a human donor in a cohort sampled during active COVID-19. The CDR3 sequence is CASSAGQGRRADTQYF. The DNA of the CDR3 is TGTGCCAGCAGCGCAGGACAGGGAAGGAGAGCAGATACGCAGTATTTT.